These 27 T cell receptor beta chains were sequenced from one sample in a study of regulatory T cells in long-lasting Graves disease. Time point defined: newly diagnosed GD, antithyroid drugs for less than 3 months. Following extraction of RNA from PBMCs, that RNA was used to make the TCR library. Sequencing libraries for TCR beta were prepared with iRepertoire HTBI primers and Arm-PCR of CDR3 regions. TCRdb ran MiXCR on the multiplex PCR reads and lists one entry per CDR3 protein. The table records 530,000 or so distinct CDR3 sequences, 15% to 20% of them present only once. The data also belong to a second study, concerning T cells in Graves' hyperthyroidism and ophthalmopathy.

Sequences were derived from peripheral blood mononuclear cells (PBMCs), sampled at new diagnosis, from a patient treated with antithyroid drugs. These receptor sequences come from a man aged 18 to 35 with Graves disease.

The sample holds a few counts of this clonotype. V gene TRBV29-1 combines with J gene TRBJ2-2; D might be TRBD1 (6 bases). Germline V lookup: CDR1 SQVTM, CDR2 ANQGSEA. This CDR3 contains 14 residues. V shed 6 bases and J shed 2 bases, with 13 bases lying between them. CDR3 DNA: TGCAGCGTGAAACGGGACACAAACACCGGGGAGCTGTTTTTT. Protein: CSVKRDTNTGELFF.

The chain recombines TRBV20-1 with TRBJ1-4; D is uncertain. CDR3 length: 13 residues. Germline CDR1 reads DFQATT; CDR2 reads SNEGSKA (reference sequence). Trimming removed 5 bases at V and 8 bases at J, with 15 bases between. CDR3 in amino acids: CSAGSRSGEKLFF. DNA of the CDR3: TGCAGTGCTGGTAGCAGGTCCGGGGAAAAACTGTTTTTT.

This clonotype turned up a few times. The chain carries TRBV5-6 and TRBJ2-1; D uncertain. Trimming removed 8 bases from V and 0 bases from J, with 9 bases in between. There are 13 residues in the CDR3. Germline loops: CDR1 SGHDT, CDR2 YYEEEE. Written as DNA, the CDR3 is TGTGCCAGTCAGAGGAGCTCCTACAATGAGCAGTTCTTC. It is translated as CASQRSSYNEQFF.

The V and J genes are TRBV7-8 and TRBJ2-5; TRBD2 agrees at 14 bases. The length of the CDR3 is 17 residues. The trim removed 3 bases at V and 2 bases at J, leaving 5 bases unmatched. Germline loops: CDR1 SGHVS, CDR2 FQNEAQ. The CDR3 DNA sequence: TGTGCCAGCAGCTTTTTGACTAGCGGGAGGGTACAAGAGACCCAGTACTTC. It translates to CASSFLTSGRVQETQYF.

The chain links TRBV7-9 to TRBJ2-7, with D perhaps TRBD1 or TRBD2 (5 bases each). The CDR3 runs to 15 residues. The V end lost 5 bases, the J end lost 5 bases, and 19 bases lay between the germline ends. Per the germline V gene, CDR1 is SEHNR and CDR2 is FQNEAQ (reference sequence). Here the CDR3 DNA reads TGTGCCAGCAGCCCCTGGGCAGGGAGTCTCCACGAGCAGTACTTC. It yields the protein CASSPWAGSLHEQYF.

The chain joins TRBV2 to TRBJ2-1, with TRBD2 as a possible D gene (6 bases). V was cut by 11 bases and J by 7 bases, with 18 bases left in between. The germline V gene has CDR1 SNHLY and CDR2 FYNNEI. This CDR3 is 13 amino acids long. CDR3 coding DNA: TGTGCCTCAGCGAGTGAGACTAGAAATGAGCAGTTCTTC. Its protein is CASASETRNEQFF.

The gene calls are TRBV3-1 and TRBJ2-3; D gene uncertain. The CDR3 is 17 amino acids. Germline V gives CDR1 LGHDT, CDR2 YNNKEL (reference sequence). Trimming took off 4 bases at V and 0 bases at J, with 17 bases between the two ends. The CDR3 sequence is CASSPFEKGGSTDTQYF. CDR3 bases: TGTGCCAGCAGCCCCTTTGAGAAAGGCGGAAGCACAGATACGCAGTATTTT.

In its sample, this clonotype was seen a few times. The V call is TRBV5-1, the J call TRBJ2-3; 16 nucleotides align to TRBD2. The germline gives CDR1 SGHRS, CDR2 YFSETQ. Germline trimming cut 3 bases from V and 1 base from J; bases unmatched to any gene: 5. The CDR3 totals 18 residues. CDR3 nucleotide sequence: TGCGCCAGCAGCTCCGGGACTAGCGGGAGGGGGGGCACAGATACGCAGTATTTT. Translation gives CASSSGTSGRGGTDTQYF.

The rearrangement uses TRBV5-1 and TRBJ2-5, with TRBD1 identical over 7 bases. This CDR3 region has 16 residues. The germline V gene has CDR1 SGHRS and CDR2 YFSETQ. V gave up 6 bases and J gave up 1 base; unmatched junction bases: 12. CDR3 in amino acids: CASTRDGTDCQETQYF. CDR3 DNA: TGCGCCAGCACCCGGGACGGGACAGATTGCCAAGAGACCCAGTACTTC.

This clonotype has more than one count but fewer than ten. The chain joins TRBV19 to TRBJ2-3, with a tentative D call TRBD2 (5 bases). V shed 6 bases and J shed 2 bases, with 15 bases lying between them. Germline-derived CDR1 and CDR2 are LNHDA and SQIVND (reference sequence). This CDR3 region has 15 residues. This CDR3 is CASSIRTLDTDTQYF. CDR3 nucleotide sequence: TGTGCCAGTAGCATCCGGACTCTTGACACAGATACGCAGTATTTT.

This clonotype was found a few times. This rearrangement joins TRBV28 to TRBJ1-4; 9 positions match TRBD1. The V segment lost 6 bases and the J segment 7 bases; nucleotides outside the gene matches: 9. The germline gives CDR1 MDHEN, CDR2 SYDVKM. The CDR3 has 15 amino acids. CDR3 sequence: CASRRTGGAGEKLFF. Written as DNA, the CDR3 is TGTGCCAGCAGACGCACAGGGGGCGCAGGTGAAAAACTGTTTTTT.

The rearrangement links TRBV6-1 to TRBJ1-2, with D possibly TRBD1 on 6 matching bases. CDR1 and CDR2 from the germline V gene are MNHNS and SASEGT. V dropped 6 bases and J dropped 8 bases, with 25 bases sitting between them. This CDR3 has 16 residues. In DNA form, the CDR3 reads TGTGCCAGCAGGCCCGCTTTTCTCGTTGGGGGCTCCGGCTACACCTTC. Amino acid sequence: CASRPAFLVGGSGYTF.

The gene calls are TRBV12-3 or TRBV12-4 and TRBJ1-6; a possible D gene is TRBD1 (6 bases). V was pared by 2 bases and J by 5 bases, with 13 bases between. This CDR3 region has 16 residues. The DNA of the CDR3 is TGTGCCAGCAGTTTAAGGGGGGGCAGGCATAATTCACCCCTCCACTTT. Amino acids: CASSLRGGRHNSPLHF.

This clonotype was seen many times. The chain carries TRBV5-1 and TRBJ2-1; 12 bases line up with TRBD2. The CDR3 length is 18 residues. Losses at the gene ends were 3 bases for V and 4 bases for J; bases not matched to a gene: 11. The V gene's germline CDR1 is SGHRS and CDR2 YFSETQ. CDR3 region: CASSSTSGGLRTYNEQFF. The CDR3 DNA sequence: TGCGCCAGCAGCTCGACTAGCGGGGGTCTCAGGACTTACAATGAGCAGTTCTTC. Based on the CDR3 plus reference TRBV5-1 and TRBJ2-1, the full variable domain is KAGVTQTPRYLIKTRGQQVTLSCSPISGHRSVSWYQQTPGQGLQFLFEYFSETQRNKGNFPGRFSGRQFSNSRSEMNVSTLELGDSALYLCASSSTSGGLRTYNEQFFGPGTRLTVL.

This clonotype has only a few counts. The gene calls are TRBV6-2 or TRBV6-3 and TRBJ2-7, with D possibly TRBD1 on 5 matching bases. The CDR3 sequence is 12 residues long. Germline-derived CDR1 and CDR2 are MNHEY and SVGEGT. The V gene lost 7 bases and the J gene lost 2 bases, with 9 bases spanning the gap. This CDR3 reads CASKGVTYEQYF. As DNA, the CDR3 is TGTGCCAGCAAAGGGGTAACCTACGAGCAGTACTTC.

This chain joins TRBV19 and TRBJ2-3, with D possibly matching TRBD2 (7 bases). Germline-derived CDR1 and CDR2 are LNHDA and SQIVND (reference sequence). The CDR3 is 15 amino acids. V was trimmed by 9 bases and J by 4 bases, leaving 20 bases between them. The CDR3 spells CASRSGGARADTQYF. The CDR3 DNA reads as TGTGCCAGCCGGTCGGGGGGCGCGAGGGCAGATACGCAGTATTTT.

This clonotype was recorded many times. V and J are TRBV5-5 and TRBJ1-1, with D uncertain. CDR3 length: 15 amino acids. The V gene lost 4 bases and the J gene lost 1 base, with 14 bases spanning the gap. Germline V gene sequence: CDR1 SGHKS, CDR2 YYEKEE (reference sequence). The DNA for the CDR3 is TGTGCCAGCAGCGCACTAAACCGAGCGAACACTGAAGCTTTCTTT. Its translation: CASSALNRANTEAFF.

Worth noting for this clonotype: A read error may produce the germline difference seen at one junction end. The rearrangement joins TRBV9 to TRBJ2-2; a possible D gene is TRBD2 (6 bases). Germline CDR1 reads SGDLS; CDR2 reads YYNGEE. This CDR3 contains 14 residues. The CDR3 DNA sequence: TGTGCCAGCAGCGTACAATCGAACACCGGGGGGCTGTTTTTT. Amino acids: CASSVQSNTGGLFF.

This chain uses TRBV5-6 with TRBJ1-2, with 8 bases identical to TRBD1. Unmatched junction bases numbered 9, after V lost 0 bases and J lost 8 bases. Germline V CDR1 and CDR2: SGHDT, YYEEEE. The CDR3 runs to 15 residues. The CDR3 spells CASSLATGAVGGYTF. CDR3 coding DNA: TGTGCCAGCAGCTTGGCGACAGGGGCTGTGGGGGGCTACACCTTC.

The chain employs TRBV7-8 and TRBJ1-6, with TRBD1 matching 8 bases. The CDR3 length is 17 residues. V trimming: 2 bases; J trimming: 1 base; junction bases outside the gene matches: 4. Germline values: CDR1 SGHVS, CDR2 FQNEAQ. The CDR3 sequence: CASSLPGQGSYNSPLHF. The DNA for the CDR3 is TGTGCCAGCAGCTTACCCGGACAGGGATCCTATAATTCACCCCTCCACTTT.

The chain links TRBV6-2 or TRBV6-3 to TRBJ1-4; TRBD1 might be the D (5 bases). Germline V CDR1 and CDR2: MNHEY, SVGEGT. The CDR3 covers 16 residues. Trimming took 7 bases from V and 0 from J, leaving 15 bases between them. The CDR3 DNA reads TGTGCCAGCACCGCAGGGATCGTCACAACTAATGAAAAACTGTTTTTT. Protein product: CASTAGIVTTNEKLFF.

This clonotype was seen more than once but under ten times. This chain uses TRBV20-1 with TRBJ2-1; 7 nucleotides match TRBD2. Germline values: CDR1 DFQATT, CDR2 SNEGSKA (reference sequence). This CDR3 has 13 residues. Losses at the gene ends were 6 bases for V and 6 bases for J; bases not matched to a gene: 8. The CDR3 reads CSAHGRSTNEQFF. In DNA, the CDR3 is TGCAGTGCCCACGGGAGGAGTACCAATGAGCAGTTCTTC.

This clonotype is a singleton in its sample. A much larger clone is a single base away; this may be a read error. The V and J genes are TRBV11-2 and TRBJ2-1; TRBD2 agrees at 9 bases. The CDR3 runs 16 residues. Germline V gene lookup returns CDR1 SGHAT and CDR2 FQNNGV. CDR3 nucleotide sequence: TGTGCCAGCAGCTTAGTAGCGGGAGTACGGTTTAATGGGCAGTTCTTC. Its translation: CASSLVAGVRFNGQFF.

This clonotype was seen repeatedly, ten times or more. This chain joins TRBV5-1 and TRBJ2-7; 12 positions agree with TRBD1. Germline lookup yields CDR1 SGHRS and CDR2 YFSETQ. V lost 4 bases to trimming and J lost 3 bases; unmatched junction nucleotides: 11. The CDR3 totals 17 residues. CDR3 bases: TGCGCCAGCAGCCCGAGTCTGGGACAGGGGGCGTACTACGAGCAGTACTTC. It codes for CASSPSLGQGAYYEQYF.

This clonotype occurred a few times. The genes are TRBV7-2 and TRBJ2-1; TRBD2 aligns across 10 bases. J lost 3 bases, V lost 5 bases, and 4 bases had no gene match. The CDR3 contains 15 residues. Germline CDR1 reads SGHTA; CDR2 reads FQGNSA. The CDR3 bases are TGTGCCAGCAGCACGGGACTAGCGATCTACAATGAGCAGTTCTTC. Translated, it gives CASSTGLAIYNEQFF.

This clonotype was observed a few times. This chain links TRBV20-1 with TRBJ1-4, with D unresolved. The ends were cut back, 3 bases at V and 5 bases at J, with 19 bases in the middle. Germline V gene data show CDR1 as DFQATT and CDR2 as SNEGSKA (reference sequence). This CDR3 comprises 16 residues. The CDR3 DNA reads as TGCAGTGCTAGCGTAAGTCGGACGGAACTGAATGAAAAACTGTTTTTT. This encodes CSASVSRTELNEKLFF.

This clonotype showed up just a few times. The chain combines TRBV6-1 with TRBJ2-3, with unresolved D. Trimming shortened V by 8 bases and J by 3 bases, and 12 bases separated the two germline ends. The CDR3 extends over 13 amino acids. The V gene's germline CDR1 is MNHNS and CDR2 SASEGT. This chain's CDR3 is CASFTPGTDTQYF. CDR3 nucleotide sequence: TGTGCCAGCTTTACCCCCGGGACAGATACGCAGTATTTT.